The rows below give T cell receptor beta chains drawn from one sample of a study of shared clonotypes between healthy human individuals. TCRdb's table, derived via immunoSEQ multiplex PCR, lists solely in-frame clones and lacks some. The table shows about 2 million clones, with about 95% occurring only once. Sample: naive CD8+ T cells sorted from blood. These receptors all stem from a young man in good health. CDR3s include the opening cysteine and the closing phenylalanine or tryptophan. The D gene is left open where the match is weak. A row's size may be missing; if present it is once, few, many or a size class.

TGTGCCAGCAGCCCAATCAACATCGAGCACCTGGAGTATTTT | CASSPINIEHLEYF | TRBV5-6 | . | . | TRBJ2-3
TGTGCTAGTGGTTTCCGGGAGGGCCTTAAGAATGAGCAGTTCTTC | CASGFREGLKNEQFF | TRBV12-5 | . | TRBD2 | TRBJ2-1
TGTGCCAGCAGCCACCGGCTGACTACAACCCCCTACGAGCAGTACTTC | CASSHRLTTTPYEQYF | TRBV7-9 | . | . | TRBJ2-7
TGCGCCAGCAGCCCGTACTTAAACACCGGGGAGCTGTTTTTT | CASSPYLNTGELFF | TRBV4-1 | . | . | TRBJ2-2
TGTGCCAGCAGTTACTCGAGGGGCTTTAACACCGGGGAGCTGTTTTTT | CASSYSRGFNTGELFF | TRBV6-6 | . | . | TRBJ2-2
TGTGCCTGGAGCGCCGGACTAGCAGACGAGCAGTACTTC | CAWSAGLADEQYF | TRBV30 | . | TRBD2 | TRBJ2-7
TGTGCCAGCAGTTACTCGATCGGGCAGGCTACCTACGAGCAGTACTTC | CASSYSIGQATYEQYF | TRBV6-5 | . | . | TRBJ2-7
TGTGCCAGCACCACAGGGGTTATGAACACTGAAGCTTTCTTT | CASTTGVMNTEAFF | TRBV27 | . | TRBD1 | TRBJ1-1
TGCGCCAGCAGCCAAGGTAGGCTAGCGGCATACGAGCAGTACTTC | CASSQGRLAAYEQYF | TRBV4-3 | . | TRBD2 | TRBJ2-7
TGTGCCAGCAGTGAATGGGGGGTTGGGTCCGATGAGCAGTTCTTC | CASSEWGVGSDEQFF | TRBV2 | . | . | TRBJ2-1
TGCGCCAGCAGCTTGGGGACTGCGGCTGAAGCTTTCTTT | CASSLGTAAEAFF | TRBV5-1 | . | . | TRBJ1-1
TGTGCCAGCAGCGTTCAAGGGGGGACCCAGTACTTC | CASSVQGGTQYF | TRBV9 | once | . | TRBJ2-5